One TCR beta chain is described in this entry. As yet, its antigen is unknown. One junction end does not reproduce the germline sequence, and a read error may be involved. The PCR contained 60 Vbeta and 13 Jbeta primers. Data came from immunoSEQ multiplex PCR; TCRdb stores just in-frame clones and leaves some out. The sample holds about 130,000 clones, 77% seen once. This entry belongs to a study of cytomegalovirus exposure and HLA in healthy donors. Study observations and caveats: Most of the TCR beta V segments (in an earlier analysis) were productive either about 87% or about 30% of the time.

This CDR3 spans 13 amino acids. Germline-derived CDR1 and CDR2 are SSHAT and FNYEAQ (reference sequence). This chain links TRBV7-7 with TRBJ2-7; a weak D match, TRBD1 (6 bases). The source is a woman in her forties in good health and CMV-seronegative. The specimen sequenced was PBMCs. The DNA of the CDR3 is TGTGCTAGCAGCATAGGACAGACCTACGAGCAGTACTTC. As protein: CASSIGQTYEQYF.